This T cell receptor beta chain was captured by sequencing in a study of blood T cell repertoires in COVID-19. Across the study: Donors in the United States, Italy and Spain gave samples during acute or convalescent COVID-19. T cells, B-cell-depleted T cells, or PBMCs supplied cDNA or gDNA.

Study processing details: Estimates of nucleated cell counts were drawn from the amplification of reference gene primers. This table comes from immunoSEQ multiplex PCR, and its TCRdb copy is limited to in-frame clones, with some not included. V and J calls and clone size follow that table, whereas D and trimming were derived from the DNA. The sample lists more than 55,000 clones, 85% to 90% seen once, with around 7.7% in the top ten. Trimming removed 5 bases from V and 2 bases from J, with 12 bases in between. Germline CDR1 reads SGHRS; CDR2 reads YFSETQ. The CDR3 is 14 amino acids. The rearrangement uses TRBV5-1 and TRBJ2-3; D is perhaps TRBD2 (7 bases). The TCR was taken from a human donor with active COVID-19. The donor label of this sample is uncertain. The sequencing input was peripheral blood. In DNA, the CDR3 is TGCGCCAGCAGGCGGGGGCCGGACACAGATACGCAGTATTTT. Protein product: CASRRGPDTDTQYF. The whole variable domain, remainder taken from reference TRBV5-1 and TRBJ2-3, is KAGVTQTPRYLIKTRGQQVTLSCSPISGHRSVSWYQQTPGQGLQFLFEYFSETQRNKGNFPGRFSGRQFSNSRSEMNVSTLELGDSALYLCASRRGPDTDTQYFGPGTRLTVL.